This is a list of T cell receptor beta chains from one sample in a study of cytomegalovirus exposure and HLA in healthy donors. The data were produced by immunoSEQ multiplex PCR, yet TCRdb's version contains in-frame clones alone and is incomplete. The sample records tens of thousands of clones, roughly 96% being singletons. Sequencing was done on a sample of PBMCs. The receptors originated from a woman between 18 and 29 years old in good health and CMV-seronegative. Both conserved end residues are part of each CDR3. A D gene is named only where the DNA matches it firmly. Expanded clones are given a class, and other clones once, few, many or no size at all.

CDR3nt,CDR3aa,j_gene,d_gene,abundance,v_gene
TGTGCCAGCAGCCCCTACAGGGGTACAGATACGCAGTATTTT,CASSPYRGTDTQYF,TRBJ2-3,TRBD1,once,TRBV27
TGTGCCAGCAGTCCCCGACAGGGAAGGAACACTGAAGCTTTCTTT,CASSPRQGRNTEAFF,TRBJ1-1,TRBD1,-,TRBV6-5
TGCGCCAGCAGCTTAGCAGCCACGGGTAATTCACCCCTCCACTTT,CASSLAATGNSPLHF,TRBJ1-6,-,-,TRBV5-1
TGTGCCATCAGTCCCGCCGGGGGTTACAGCAATCAGCCCCAGCATTTT,CAISPAGGYSNQPQHF,TRBJ1-5,-,-,TRBV10-3
TGTGCCAGCAGCACTTCGGTGCTTAACGAAGCTTTCTTT,CASSTSVLNEAFF,TRBJ1-1,-,-,TRBV27
TGTGCCAGCAGTTTCTCTATGGGGGCGGGAGAGACCCAGTACTTC,CASSFSMGAGETQYF,TRBJ2-5,-,-,TRBV27
TGCGCCAGCAGCTTGGGCGGGACGAACACCGGGGAGCTGTTTTTT,CASSLGGTNTGELFF,TRBJ2-2,-,-,TRBV5-1
TGTGCCAGCCTTACAGGGACAACAACTAATGAAAAACTGTTTTTT,CASLTGTTTNEKLFF,TRBJ1-4,-,once,TRBV28
TGTGCCAGCAGACTAGAAGATGAGCAGTTCTTC,CASRLEDEQFF,TRBJ2-1,-,-,TRBV27
TGTGCCAGCAGCCTTAGGACAGGTTGGACTGAAGCTTTCTTT,CASSLRTGWTEAFF,TRBJ1-1,TRBD1,-,TRBV5-6
TGTGCCAGCAGTTTGCTAGGGGAAGAGACCCAGTACTTC,CASSLLGEETQYF,TRBJ2-5,-,-,TRBV5-6
TGCGCCAGCAGCGTCGGGGGACTCACCTCCTACGAGCAGTACTTC,CASSVGGLTSYEQYF,TRBJ2-7,-,-,TRBV5-1
TGTGCCAGCAGTGTCTATTACGAGCAGTACTTC,CASSVYYEQYF,TRBJ2-7,-,-,TRBV25-1
TGTGCCATCAGTTCTATCCAAGAGACCCAGTACTTC,CAISSIQETQYF,TRBJ2-5,-,-,TRBV10-3
TGCGCCAGCAGCTTGAGCCAGGGAATTGGCGAGCAGTACTTC,CASSLSQGIGEQYF,TRBJ2-7,-,once,TRBV5-1
TGCGCCAGCAGCTGGGGGGGGGAGAACACCGGGGAGCTGTTTTTT,CASSWGGENTGELFF,TRBJ2-2,TRBD2,-,TRBV5-1
TGTGCCAGCAGCTTAGGTAGCGCGAGCACCGGGGAGCTGTTTTTT,CASSLGSASTGELFF,TRBJ2-2,-,-,TRBV7-2
TGTGCCAGCAGCTTGGCTTTCGGACAGGACAAATATGGCTACACCTTC,CASSLAFGQDKYGYTF,TRBJ1-2,TRBD1,-,TRBV5-4
TGTGCCAGCAGTTTAAGAGAATCCTACGAGCAGTACTTC,CASSLRESYEQYF,TRBJ2-7,-,few,TRBV27
TGTGCCAGCACCCAAGACAGCCCTTTTGAGCAGTACTTC,CASTQDSPFEQYF,TRBJ2-7,-,once,TRBV6-5
TGTGCCAGCAGTTCACAGTCCTACGAGCAGTACTTC,CASSSQSYEQYF,TRBJ2-7,-,-,TRBV27
TGTGCCACCAGCGAACGGGACGGGGGGGCGAAAGGCGAGCAGTACTTC,CATSERDGGAKGEQYF,TRBJ2-7,TRBD2,-,TRBV15
TGTGCCAGGGGACAGGATCTCGGGAATGAGCAGTTCTTC,CARGQDLGNEQFF,TRBJ2-1,TRBD1,-,TRBV2
TGTGCCAGCAGTTACGCGAGGGACAGTACCTACGAGCAGTACTTC,CASSYARDSTYEQYF,TRBJ2-7,TRBD1,-,TRBV6-5
TGCAGCCTAGGACCAGGAGGGGCAGATACGCAGTATTTT,CSLGPGGADTQYF,TRBJ2-3,-,-,TRBV29-1
TGTGCCAGCAGCGCCGGCAGGGTCGGGCAGCCCCAGCATTTT,CASSAGRVGQPQHF,TRBJ1-5,-,-,TRBV9
TGCGCCAGCAGCCAGCGAACAGGGAATAACTACGAGCAGTACTTC,CASSQRTGNNYEQYF,TRBJ2-7,-,-,TRBV4-1
TGTGCCAGCAGTACAGGGGGGGAGACCCAGTACTTC,CASSTGGETQYF,TRBJ2-5,TRBD1,once,TRBV6-5
TGTGCCAGCGGCGGCAGCCTCGGAAACACCATATATTTT,CASGGSLGNTIYF,TRBJ1-3,-,-,TRBV27
TGTGCCAGCAGCCCCGACGGGGGACAAGAGACCCAGTACTTC,CASSPDGGQETQYF,TRBJ2-5,-,-,TRBV7-2
TGTGCCAGCAGCAAGTGGGGGACAGCGAACACTGAAGCTTTCTTT,CASSKWGTANTEAFF,TRBJ1-1,TRBD1,-,TRBV11-2
TGTGCCAGCAGCCCGGGCCCGGGGGGAAGCTCCTACGAGCAGTACTTC,CASSPGPGGSSYEQYF,TRBJ2-7,TRBD2,-,TRBV7-2
TGTGCCAGCAGCCGAGACAGGGACTATGGCTACACCTTC,CASSRDRDYGYTF,TRBJ1-2,TRBD1,-,TRBV7-2
TGCAGCGTTGAGGGACAGGGGTTCGGGGGAGCTTTCTTT,CSVEGQGFGGAFF,TRBJ1-1,TRBD1,-,TRBV29-1
TGTGCCAGCAGGACCTTCACCTCCGGGAACATTCAGTACTTC,CASRTFTSGNIQYF,TRBJ2-4,-,-,TRBV6-6
TGCGCCAGCAGCCAGCAAGGGAGGCCCTACAATGAGCAGTTCTTC,CASSQQGRPYNEQFF,TRBJ2-1,-,-,TRBV4-1
TGTGCCAGTAGTATGGGGCAGGGCTCTGGAAACACCATATATTTT,CASSMGQGSGNTIYF,TRBJ1-3,-,-,TRBV19